Detailed here is one T cell receptor (beta chain). What it binds is unknown. With 6 bases removed from V and 4 bases from J, the gap between germline ends came to 10 bases. The CDR3 contains 12 residues. Germline V gene lookup returns CDR1 SGHRS and CDR2 YFSETQ. At the survey level, the v3.0 immunoSEQ assay was run. Only in-frame clones appear in the TCRdb table, and some are missing; sequencing was by immunoSEQ multiplex PCR. Among 20,000 or so clones listed, approximately 86% were seen once. This entry belongs to a study of long-term antiretroviral therapy in people with HIV. Study-level findings and limits: Absence of data on ART adherence, viral resistance or therapy changes was noted. Clonal expansions arising prior to ART prevailed in the repertoire at every time point.

The chain joins TRBV5-1 to TRBJ1-2; D perhaps matches TRBD1 (6 bases). This sequence originates from a man aged 35 to 55 with HIV. Source: unsorted PBMCs, taken 0.5 years after starting antiretroviral therapy. The CDR3: CASTQGSYGYTF. The CDR3 DNA sequence: TGCGCCAGCACCCAGGGGTCCTATGGCTACACCTTC. Using reference TRBV5-1 and TRBJ1-2 for the parts outside the CDR3, the full variable domain is KAGVTQTPRYLIKTRGQQVTLSCSPISGHRSVSWYQQTPGQGLQFLFEYFSETQRNKGNFPGRFSGRQFSNSRSEMNVSTLELGDSALYLCASTQGSYGYTFGSGTRLTVV.